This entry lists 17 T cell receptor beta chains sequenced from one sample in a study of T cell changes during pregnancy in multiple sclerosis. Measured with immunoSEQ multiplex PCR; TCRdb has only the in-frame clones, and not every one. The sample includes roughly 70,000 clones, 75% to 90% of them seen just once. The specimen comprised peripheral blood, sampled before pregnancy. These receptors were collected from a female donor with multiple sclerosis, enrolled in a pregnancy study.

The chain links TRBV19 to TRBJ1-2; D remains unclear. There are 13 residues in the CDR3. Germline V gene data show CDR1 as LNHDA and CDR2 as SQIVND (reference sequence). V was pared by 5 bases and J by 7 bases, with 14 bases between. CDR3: CASSFIGRAGYTF. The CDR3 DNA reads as TGTGCCAGTAGTTTTATAGGGAGGGCTGGCTACACCTTC.

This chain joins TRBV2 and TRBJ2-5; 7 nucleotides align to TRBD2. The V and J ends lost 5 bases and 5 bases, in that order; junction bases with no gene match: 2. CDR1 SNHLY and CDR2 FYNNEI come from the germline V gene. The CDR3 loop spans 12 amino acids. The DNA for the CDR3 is TGTGCCAGCAGTTGGGGGGGGGAGACCCAGTACTTC. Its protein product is CASSWGGETQYF. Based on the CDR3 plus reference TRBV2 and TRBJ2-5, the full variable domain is EPEVTQTPSHQVTQMGQEVILRCVPISNHLYFYWYRQILGQKVEFLVSFYNNEISEKSEIFDDQFSVERPDGSNFTLKIRSTKLEDSAMYFCASSWGGETQYFGPGTRLLVL.

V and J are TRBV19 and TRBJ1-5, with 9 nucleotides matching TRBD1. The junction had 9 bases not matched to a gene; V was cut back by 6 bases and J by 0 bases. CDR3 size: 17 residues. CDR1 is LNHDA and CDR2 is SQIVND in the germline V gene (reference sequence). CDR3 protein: CASSPRDRAYSNQPQHF. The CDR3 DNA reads TGTGCCAGTAGCCCTCGGGACAGGGCTTATAGCAATCAGCCCCAGCATTTT.

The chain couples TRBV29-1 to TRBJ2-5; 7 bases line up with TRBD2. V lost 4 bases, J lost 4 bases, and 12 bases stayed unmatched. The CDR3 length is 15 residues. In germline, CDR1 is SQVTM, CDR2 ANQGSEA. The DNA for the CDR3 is TGCAGCGTTGGGCCGACTAGCTTTAACGGAGAGACCCAGTACTTC. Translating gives CSVGPTSFNGETQYF.

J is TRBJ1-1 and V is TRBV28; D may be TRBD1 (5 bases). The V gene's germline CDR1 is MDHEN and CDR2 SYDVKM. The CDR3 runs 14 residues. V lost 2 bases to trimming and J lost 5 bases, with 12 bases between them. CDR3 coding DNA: TGTGCCAGCAGTTTAATCGGGGGAGGGACTGAAGCTTTCTTT. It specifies CASSLIGGGTEAFF.

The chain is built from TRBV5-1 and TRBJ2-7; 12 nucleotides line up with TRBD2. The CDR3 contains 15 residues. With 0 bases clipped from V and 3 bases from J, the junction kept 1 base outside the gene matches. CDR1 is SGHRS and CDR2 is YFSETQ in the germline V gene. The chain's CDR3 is CASSLAGLAGYEQYF. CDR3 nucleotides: TGCGCCAGCAGCTTGGCGGGACTAGCGGGCTACGAGCAGTACTTC. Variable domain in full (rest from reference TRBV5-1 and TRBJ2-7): KAGVTQTPRYLIKTRGQQVTLSCSPISGHRSVSWYQQTPGQGLQFLFEYFSETQRNKGNFPGRFSGRQFSNSRSEMNVSTLELGDSALYLCASSLAGLAGYEQYFGPGTRLTVT.

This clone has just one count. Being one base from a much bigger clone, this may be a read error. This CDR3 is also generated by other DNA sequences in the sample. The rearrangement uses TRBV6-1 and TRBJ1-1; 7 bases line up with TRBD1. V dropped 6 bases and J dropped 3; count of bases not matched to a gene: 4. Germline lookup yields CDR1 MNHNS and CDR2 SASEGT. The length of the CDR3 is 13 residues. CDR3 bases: TGTGCCAGCAGCGAGGGGGCGCACACTGAAGCTTTCTTT. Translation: CASSEGAHTEAFF.

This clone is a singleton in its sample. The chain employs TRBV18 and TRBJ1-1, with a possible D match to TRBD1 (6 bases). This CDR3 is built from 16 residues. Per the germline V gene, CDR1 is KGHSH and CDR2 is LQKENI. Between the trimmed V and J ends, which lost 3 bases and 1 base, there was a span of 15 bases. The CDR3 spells CASSPIVGASNTEAFF. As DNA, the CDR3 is TGTGCCAGCTCACCCATCGTGGGGGCCTCGAACACTGAAGCTTTCTTT.

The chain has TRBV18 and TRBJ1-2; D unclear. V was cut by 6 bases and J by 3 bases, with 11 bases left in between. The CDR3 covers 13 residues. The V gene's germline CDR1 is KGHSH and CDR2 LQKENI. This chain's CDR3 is CASSPSEYYGYTF. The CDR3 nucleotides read TGTGCCAGCTCGCCTTCAGAATACTATGGCTACACCTTC. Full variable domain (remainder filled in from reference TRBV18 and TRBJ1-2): NAGVMQNPRHLVRRRGQEARLRCSPMKGHSHVYWYRQLPEEGLKFMVYLQKENIIDESGMPKERFSAEFPKEGPSILRIQQVVRGDSAAYFCASSPSEYYGYTFGSGTRLTVV.

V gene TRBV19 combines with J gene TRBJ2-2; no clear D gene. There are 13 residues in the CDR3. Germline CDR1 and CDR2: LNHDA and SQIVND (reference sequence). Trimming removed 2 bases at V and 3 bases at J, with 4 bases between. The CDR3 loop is CASSISDTGELFF. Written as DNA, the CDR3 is TGTGCCAGTAGTATATCCGACACCGGGGAGCTGTTTTTT.

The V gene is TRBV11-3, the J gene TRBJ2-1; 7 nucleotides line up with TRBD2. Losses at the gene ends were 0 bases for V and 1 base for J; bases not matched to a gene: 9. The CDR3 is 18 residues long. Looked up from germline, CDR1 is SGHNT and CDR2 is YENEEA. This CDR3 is CASSLDQGGTGSYNEQFF. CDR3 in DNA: TGTGCCAGCAGCTTAGATCAGGGAGGGACGGGGTCCTACAATGAGCAGTTCTTC.

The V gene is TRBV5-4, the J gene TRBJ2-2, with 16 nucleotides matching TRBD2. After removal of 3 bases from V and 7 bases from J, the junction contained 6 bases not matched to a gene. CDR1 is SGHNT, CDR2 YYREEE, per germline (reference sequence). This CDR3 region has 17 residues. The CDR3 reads CASSYGTSGRVDGELFF. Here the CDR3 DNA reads TGTGCCAGCAGCTACGGGACTAGCGGGAGGGTGGACGGGGAGCTGTTTTTT.

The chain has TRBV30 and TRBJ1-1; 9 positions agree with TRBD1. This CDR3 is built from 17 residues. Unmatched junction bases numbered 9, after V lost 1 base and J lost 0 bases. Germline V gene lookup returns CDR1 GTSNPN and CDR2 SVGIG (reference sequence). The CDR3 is CAWSGTGEEGMNTEAFF. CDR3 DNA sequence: TGTGCCTGGAGTGGGACAGGGGAGGAGGGCATGAACACTGAAGCTTTCTTT.

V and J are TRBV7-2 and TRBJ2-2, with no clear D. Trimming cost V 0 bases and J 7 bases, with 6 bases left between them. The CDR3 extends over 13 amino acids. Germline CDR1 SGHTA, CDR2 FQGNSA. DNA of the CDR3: TGTGCCAGCAGCTTAGCGGCTGGCGGGGAGCTGTTTTTT. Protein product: CASSLAAGGELFF.

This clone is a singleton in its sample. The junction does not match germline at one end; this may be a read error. The CDR3, as DNA: TGTGCCGTCAGACGGGGGGAAGGTGAAAAACTGTTTTTT. This codes for CAVRRGEGEKLFF. The chain couples TRBV10-3 to TRBJ1-4, with TRBD1 as a possible D gene (5 bases). Germline CDR1 and CDR2: ENHRY and SYGVKD. The CDR3 contains 13 residues.

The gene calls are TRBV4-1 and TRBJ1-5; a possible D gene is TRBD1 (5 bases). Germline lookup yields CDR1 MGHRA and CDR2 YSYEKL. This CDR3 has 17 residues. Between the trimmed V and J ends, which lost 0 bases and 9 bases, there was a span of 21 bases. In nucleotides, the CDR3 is TGCGCCAGCAGCCAAGAGGGGGGATGGGTCTTAGGTGGGCCCCAGCATTTT. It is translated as CASSQEGGWVLGGPQHF.

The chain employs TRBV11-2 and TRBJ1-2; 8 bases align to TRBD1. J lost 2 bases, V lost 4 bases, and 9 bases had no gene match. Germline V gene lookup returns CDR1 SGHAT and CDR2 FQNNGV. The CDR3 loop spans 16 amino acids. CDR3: CASSSLWDRTNYGYTF. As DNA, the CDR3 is TGTGCCAGCAGCTCCCTTTGGGACAGGACGAACTATGGCTACACCTTC.